This TCR beta chain appears in the sequencing data of a study of T-cell memory formation after mild COVID-19. Study results and limitations: The study detected some responding clones in pre-infection memory, suggesting cross-reactive memory joined. CD8+ contracting clones occupied EMRA, while CD4+ ones occupied mainly CM and EM. Later expanders leaned CD4+, whereas clones that contracted between day 15 and 85 were balanced CD4/CD8.

This clonotype came up a few times. As yet, its antigen is unknown. Sample barcodes and UMIs were carried by the TCR alpha and TCR beta cDNA libraries that 5'RACE generated with constant-segment primers. TCRdb redid the calling of the 5' RACE reads with MiXCR, one entry per CDR3 protein. The repertoire holds around 45,000 distinct CDR3 sequences, with 8% to 10% as singletons. Looked up from germline, CDR1 is DFQATT and CDR2 is SNEGSKA (reference sequence). V was trimmed by 5 bases and J by 0 bases, leaving 10 bases between them. This CDR3 spans 14 amino acids. This receptor was taken from an adult woman who had mild COVID-19 (a few samples of this study predate the infection). Cell type and time point are not known. This sequence joins TRBV20-1 and TRBJ2-2; TRBD1 might be the D (6 bases). The sequencing sample was made of PBMCs or a T cell subset sorted from them (not recorded which). CDR3: CSASGTSNTGELFF. The CDR3 bases are TGCAGTGCTTCCGGGACATCGAACACCGGGGAGCTGTTTTTT.